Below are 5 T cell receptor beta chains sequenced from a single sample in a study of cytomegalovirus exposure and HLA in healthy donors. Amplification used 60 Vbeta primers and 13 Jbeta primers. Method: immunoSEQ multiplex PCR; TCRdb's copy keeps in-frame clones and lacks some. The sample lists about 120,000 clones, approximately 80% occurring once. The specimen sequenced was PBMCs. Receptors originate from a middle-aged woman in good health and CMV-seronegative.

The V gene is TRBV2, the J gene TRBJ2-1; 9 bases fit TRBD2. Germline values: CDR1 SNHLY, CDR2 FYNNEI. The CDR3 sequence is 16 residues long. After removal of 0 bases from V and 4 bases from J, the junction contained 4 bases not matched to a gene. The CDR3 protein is CASSEAPSGTYNEQFF. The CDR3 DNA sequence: TGTGCCAGCAGTGAAGCGCCTAGCGGGACATACAATGAGCAGTTCTTC.

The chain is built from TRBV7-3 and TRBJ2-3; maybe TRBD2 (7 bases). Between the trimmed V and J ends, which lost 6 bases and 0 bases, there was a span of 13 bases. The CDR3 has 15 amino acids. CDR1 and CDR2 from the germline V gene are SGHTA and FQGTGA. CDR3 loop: CASSPRGPSTDTQYF. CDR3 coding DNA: TGTGCCAGCAGTCCGCGGGGGCCTAGCACAGATACGCAGTATTTT.

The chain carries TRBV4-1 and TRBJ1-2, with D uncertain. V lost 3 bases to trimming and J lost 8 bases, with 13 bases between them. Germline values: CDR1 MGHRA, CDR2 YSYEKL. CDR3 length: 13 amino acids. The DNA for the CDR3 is TGCGCCAGCAGCCAGCCGGGAGTAGGGGGCTACACCTTC. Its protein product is CASSQPGVGGYTF.

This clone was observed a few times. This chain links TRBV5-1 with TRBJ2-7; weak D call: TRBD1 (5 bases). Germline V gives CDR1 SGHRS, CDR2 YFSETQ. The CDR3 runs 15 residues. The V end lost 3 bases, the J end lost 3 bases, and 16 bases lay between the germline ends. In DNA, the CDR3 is TGCGCCAGCAGCTCCCAGGGATTGAGAGACTACGAGCAGTACTTC. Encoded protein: CASSSQGLRDYEQYF.

The CDR3, as DNA: TGTGCCAGCAGCGTATCAGGCGGGGCTTGGGGAGCTTTCTTT. The encoded protein is CASSVSGGAWGAFF. The chain couples TRBV9 to TRBJ1-1; a possible D gene is TRBD1 (5 bases). Germline V gene sequence: CDR1 SGDLS, CDR2 YYNGEE. V was shortened by 1 base and J by 10 bases, with 17 bases between the two germline ends. The CDR3 covers 14 residues. The variable domain in full, with the rest retrieved from reference TRBV9 and TRBJ1-1, is DSGVTQTPKHLITATGQRVTLRCSPRSGDLSVYWYQQSLDQGLQFLIQYYNGEERAKGNILERFSAQQFPDLHSELNLSSLELGDSALYFCASSVSGGAWGAFFGQGTRLTVV.